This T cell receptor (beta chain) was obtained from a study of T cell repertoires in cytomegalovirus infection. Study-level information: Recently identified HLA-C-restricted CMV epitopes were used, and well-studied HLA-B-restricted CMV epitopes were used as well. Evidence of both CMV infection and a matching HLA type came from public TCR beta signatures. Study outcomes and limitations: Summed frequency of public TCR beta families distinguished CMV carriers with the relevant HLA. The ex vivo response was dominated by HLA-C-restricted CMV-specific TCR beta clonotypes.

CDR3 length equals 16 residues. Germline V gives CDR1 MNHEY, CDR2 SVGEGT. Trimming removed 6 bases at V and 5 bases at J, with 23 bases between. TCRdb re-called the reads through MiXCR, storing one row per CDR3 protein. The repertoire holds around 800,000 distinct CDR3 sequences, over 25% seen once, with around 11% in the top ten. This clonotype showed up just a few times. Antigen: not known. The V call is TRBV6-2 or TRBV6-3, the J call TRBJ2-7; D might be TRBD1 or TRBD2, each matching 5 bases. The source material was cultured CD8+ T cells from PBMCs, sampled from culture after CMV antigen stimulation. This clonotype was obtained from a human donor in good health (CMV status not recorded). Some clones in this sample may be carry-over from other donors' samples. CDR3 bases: TGTGCCAGCAGCAACCTCCCGGCCGCGAGGGGAAACGAGCAGTACTTC. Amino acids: CASSNLPAARGNEQYF.